The 24 T cell receptor beta chains given below trace back to one sample, sequenced in a study of CD8+ T cells in alopecia areata. The authors extracted RNA and reverse transcribed it into cDNA as the sequencing template. This table comes from immunoSEQ multiplex PCR, and its TCRdb copy is limited to in-frame clones, with some not included. The sample lists 160,000 or so clones, 45% to 55% occurring once. The sequencing used CD8+ T cells sorted from blood, collected at week 0. These receptor sequences come from a human donor with alopecia areata.

V is TRBV5-6 and J is TRBJ1-1; D gene ambiguous. Germline loops: CDR1 SGHDT, CDR2 YYEEEE. The V gene lost 5 bases and the J gene lost 0 bases, with 5 bases spanning the gap. This CDR3 contains 12 residues. CDR3 in DNA: TGTGCCAGCAGTACCCTGAACACTGAAGCTTTCTTT. It encodes CASSTLNTEAFF.

The V call is TRBV4-1, the J call TRBJ2-7, with 9 nucleotides matching TRBD2. This CDR3 has 14 amino acids. CDR1 is MGHRA, CDR2 YSYEKL, per germline. The trim removed 5 bases at V and 3 bases at J, leaving 5 bases unmatched. The CDR3 DNA is TGCGCCAGCAGCTACAGTAGCGGGGGCTACGAGCAGTACTTC. Translated: CASSYSSGGYEQYF.

The CDR3 DNA reads TGCGCCAGCAGCTCGACGGATAACCCTTATGGCTACACCTTC. It is translated as CASSSTDNPYGYTF. This chain uses TRBV5-1 with TRBJ1-2; no definite D call. CDR3 length: 14 amino acids. CDR1 and CDR2 (germline): SGHRS, YFSETQ. V lost 3 bases, J lost 5 bases, and 14 bases lay in between. Based on the CDR3 plus reference TRBV5-1 and TRBJ1-2, the full variable domain is KAGVTQTPRYLIKTRGQQVTLSCSPISGHRSVSWYQQTPGQGLQFLFEYFSETQRNKGNFPGRFSGRQFSNSRSEMNVSTLELGDSALYLCASSSTDNPYGYTFGSGTRLTVV.

The chain couples TRBV12-5 to TRBJ1-5, with D tentatively TRBD1 (6 bases). Germline loops: CDR1 LGHNT, CDR2 FRNRAP. V lost 5 bases to trimming and J lost 4 bases, with 9 bases between them. The CDR3 has 13 amino acids. CDR3 in amino acids: CASGGTPNQPQHF. In DNA, the CDR3 is TGTGCTAGTGGTGGGACACCAAATCAGCCCCAGCATTTT.

The rearrangement joins TRBV27 to TRBJ1-5; D is possibly TRBD1 (6 bases). Looked up from germline, CDR1 is MNHEY and CDR2 is SMNVEV (reference sequence). Deletions cut 3 bases from V and 7 bases from J, with 16 bases between. This CDR3 spans 15 amino acids. The CDR3 nucleotides are TGTGCCAGCAGTTTGGTCCGGGGGCGGGGGCAGCCCCAGCATTTT. Its translation is CASSLVRGRGQPQHF.

The V and J genes are TRBV7-6 and TRBJ2-7; TRBD1 might be the D (6 bases). Germline V gene data show CDR1 as SGHVS and CDR2 as FNYEAQ. The CDR3 totals 14 residues. V lost 5 bases and J lost 4, with 15 bases in between. In DNA, the CDR3 is TGTGCCAGCAGCATTGGGGACACCGGGTACGAGCAGTACTTC. It yields the protein CASSIGDTGYEQYF.

This chain joins TRBV27 and TRBJ1-5; TRBD1 aligns across 7 bases. The CDR3 loop spans 14 amino acids. The V and J ends lost 4 bases and 6 bases, in that order; junction bases with no gene match: 6. Germline CDR1 and CDR2: MNHEY and SMNVEV (reference sequence). CDR3 residues: CASSYDREGQPQHF. CDR3 DNA sequence: TGTGCCAGCAGTTACGACAGGGAGGGTCAGCCCCAGCATTTT.

The genes are TRBV30 and TRBJ1-1; no clear D. V was clipped by 2 bases and J by 0 bases, with 7 bases between them. Per the germline V gene, CDR1 is GTSNPN and CDR2 is SVGIG (reference sequence). The CDR3 consists of 13 residues. CDR3 sequence (DNA): TGTGCCTGGAGTACCCTCATGAACACTGAAGCTTTCTTT. Translated, it gives CAWSTLMNTEAFF. Together with reference TRBV30 and TRBJ1-1, the CDR3 gives the full variable domain: SQTIHQWPATLVQPVGSPLSLECTVEGTSNPNLYWYRQAAGRGLQLLFYSVGIGQISSEVPQNLSASRPQDRQFILSSKKLLLSDSGFYLCAWSTLMNTEAFFGQGTRLTVV.

This clone came up a few times. The chain links TRBV19 to TRBJ1-1; D not resolved. This CDR3 region has 13 residues. V dropped 4 bases and J dropped 2 bases, with 8 bases sitting between them. Germline V gene sequence: CDR1 LNHDA, CDR2 SQIVND (reference sequence). The CDR3 sequence: CASSKRPNTEAFF. The CDR3 DNA reads as TGTGCCAGTAGTAAAAGACCCAACACTGAAGCTTTCTTT.

This clone was counted only a few times. V usage is TRBV29-1 and J usage is TRBJ2-2, with 7 nucleotides matching TRBD1. With 7 bases clipped from V and 2 bases from J, the junction kept 10 bases outside the gene matches. The germline V gene has CDR1 SQVTM and CDR2 ANQGSEA. This CDR3 has 15 amino acids. The CDR3 loop reads CSAAPGQHNTGELFF. The CDR3 DNA is TGCAGCGCAGCACCGGGACAGCATAACACCGGGGAGCTGTTTTTT.

J is TRBJ2-2 and V is TRBV5-1; 7 nucleotides agree with TRBD1. In germline, CDR1 is SGHRS, CDR2 YFSETQ. CDR3 length: 17 amino acids. V was clipped by 0 bases and J by 1 base; unmatched bases: 6. In DNA, the CDR3 is TGCGCCAGCAGCTTGGGGGCCGGGACAGAGAACACCGGGGAGCTGTTTTTT. Translating gives CASSLGAGTENTGELFF.

The genes are TRBV27 and TRBJ1-5; no reliable D call. Germline CDR1 MNHEY, CDR2 SMNVEV (reference sequence). The CDR3 consists of 14 residues. Trimming cost V 4 bases and J 0 bases, with 7 bases left between them. CDR3 coding DNA: TGTGCCAGCAGTTCCTACGATAGCAATCAGCCCCAGCATTTT. The encoded protein is CASSSYDSNQPQHF.

The CDR3 coding sequence is TGTGCCAGCAGTTACTTAGAGCCGGGCAGGCAGCCCCAGCATTTT. Translation: CASSYLEPGRQPQHF. This rearrangement joins TRBV6-6 to TRBJ1-5; no definite D call. The germline gives CDR1 MNHNY, CDR2 SVGAGI (reference sequence). This CDR3 has 15 residues. V was trimmed by 1 base and J by 7 bases, leaving 14 bases between them.

This clone has a handful of counts. The genes are TRBV15 and TRBJ2-1; 7 bases agree with TRBD1. The CDR3 spans 17 residues. Germline trimming cut 1 base from V and 1 base from J; bases unmatched to any gene: 7. In germline, CDR1 is LNHNV, CDR2 YYDKDF (reference sequence). Here the CDR3 reads CATSRGRTGSSYNEQFF. The DNA of the CDR3 is TGTGCCACCAGCAGAGGCCGGACAGGTTCATCCTACAATGAGCAGTTCTTC.

The V call is TRBV29-1, the J call TRBJ1-1; possible D gene TRBD1, 6 bases. CDR3 length: 13 residues. V gave up 4 bases and J gave up 0 bases, with 9 bases separating them. Germline V CDR1 and CDR2: SQVTM, ANQGSEA. CDR3 sequence reads: CSVARDMNTEAFF. In DNA form, the CDR3 reads TGCAGCGTTGCGCGGGACATGAACACTGAAGCTTTCTTT.

The chain joins TRBV14 to TRBJ1-5; no clear D gene. Germline-derived CDR1 and CDR2 are SGHDN and FVKESK. CDR3 length equals 14 residues. Trimming removed 1 base at V and 4 bases at J, with 8 bases between. This chain's CDR3 is CASSQGGYNQPQHF. The CDR3 nucleotides read TGTGCCAGCAGCCAAGGAGGGTATAATCAGCCCCAGCATTTT. The full variable domain, completed using reference TRBV14 and TRBJ1-5, is EAGVTQFPSHSVIEKGQTVTLRCDPISGHDNLYWYRRVMGKEIKFLLHFVKESKQDESGMPNNRFLAERTGGTYSTLKVQPAELEDSGVYFCASSQGGYNQPQHFGDGTRLSIL.

V usage is TRBV9 and J usage is TRBJ1-1; TRBD1 matches 7 bases. Germline V lookup: CDR1 SGDLS, CDR2 YYNGEE. CDR3 size: 15 residues. The V segment lost 0 bases and the J segment 7 bases; nucleotides outside the gene matches: 9. The CDR3 coding sequence is TGTGCCAGCAGCGTAGTACGGATCGGGGACAGTGAAGCTTTCTTT. It yields the protein CASSVVRIGDSEAFF.

This rearrangement joins TRBV4-3 to TRBJ2-7; weak D call: TRBD2 (5 bases). CDR1 is LGHNA, CDR2 YSLEER, per germline. Deletions cut 0 bases from V and 0 bases from J, with 9 bases between. This CDR3 is 15 amino acids long. CDR3 in DNA: TGCGCCAGCAGCCAAGATGTAGGGAGCTCCTACGAGCAGTACTTC. This gives the protein CASSQDVGSSYEQYF.

This clone has a count of ten or more. The chain couples TRBV25-1 to TRBJ2-5; 10 bases are a match to TRBD1. The CDR3 has 18 amino acids. The germline V gene has CDR1 MGHDK and CDR2 SYGVNS. J was trimmed by 5 bases and V by 0 bases; bases with no gene match: 12. CDR3 in amino acids: CASSEYIPRQGAVETQYF. CDR3 sequence (DNA): TGTGCCAGCAGTGAATATATTCCGCGACAGGGGGCTGTTGAGACCCAGTACTTC.

CDR3: CASSGNVGAEAFF. CDR3 DNA: TGTGCCAGCAGTGGAAACGTGGGGGCTGAAGCTTTCTTT. This chain uses TRBV25-1 with TRBJ1-1; D might be TRBD1 (5 bases). Trimming stripped 4 bases from V and 6 bases from J, with 12 bases between. This CDR3 comprises 13 residues. Per the germline V gene, CDR1 is MGHDK and CDR2 is SYGVNS. Based on the CDR3 plus reference TRBV25-1 and TRBJ1-1, the full variable domain is EADIYQTPRYLVIGTGKKITLECSQTMGHDKMYWYQQDPGMELHLIHYSYGVNSTEKGDLSSESTVSRIRTEHFPLTLESARPSHTSQYLCASSGNVGAEAFFGQGTRLTVV.

The chain combines TRBV29-1 with TRBJ2-5, with D tentatively TRBD2 (6 bases). Looked up from germline, CDR1 is SQVTM and CDR2 is ANQGSEA. Trimming cost V 5 bases and J 5 bases, with 9 bases left between them. The CDR3 is made up of 11 amino acids. CDR3 bases: TGCAGCGTTCCGGCGGGGGAGACCCAGTACTTC. This codes for CSVPAGETQYF.

This clone was counted a few times. The chain recombines TRBV2 with TRBJ2-7; 8 bases agree with TRBD1. V dropped 10 bases and J dropped 0; count of bases not matched to a gene: 5. The CDR3 has 13 residues. Germline V gives CDR1 SNHLY, CDR2 FYNNEI. CDR3 sequence: CANWDRSSYEQYF. CDR3 bases: TGTGCCAACTGGGACAGGAGCTCCTACGAGCAGTACTTC.

The CDR3 here is CAWTGDRTEAFF. The DNA for the CDR3 is TGTGCCTGGACAGGGGATCGAACTGAAGCTTTCTTT. The chain combines TRBV30 with TRBJ1-1; D possibly corresponds to TRBD1 (6 bases). The germline V and J ends were trimmed by 4 bases and 5 bases, with 11 bases remaining between them. CDR3 length equals 12 residues. CDR1 and CDR2 from the germline V gene are GTSNPN and SVGIG (reference sequence). Variable domain in full (rest from reference TRBV30 and TRBJ1-1): SQTIHQWPATLVQPVGSPLSLECTVEGTSNPNLYWYRQAAGRGLQLLFYSVGIGQISSEVPQNLSASRPQDRQFILSSKKLLLSDSGFYLCAWTGDRTEAFFGQGTRLTVV.

On this clone: The junction and the germline gene differ at one end; a read error may be behind it. The chain links TRBV27 to TRBJ1-6; D is undetermined. Germline CDR1 reads MNHEY; CDR2 reads SMNVEV (reference sequence). This CDR3 is 15 amino acids long. CDR3: CASRTQQGHHSLLHF. CDR3 coding DNA: TGTGCCAGCAGGACGCAACAAGGTCATCACTCACTCCTCCACTTT.